One sample yielded the 13 T cell receptor beta chains listed below, sequenced in a study of cytomegalovirus exposure and HLA in healthy donors. This PCR relied on a set of 60 Vbeta primers and 13 Jbeta primers. Generated by immunoSEQ multiplex PCR, the TCRdb table keeps only in-frame clones and is missing some. The sample consists of 100,000 to 150,000 clones, 78% of them appearing once. Sequenced: PBMCs. Receptors originate from a man aged 25 to 40 in good health and CMV-seropositive.

The sample holds a few counts of this clone. The V and J genes are TRBV4-3 and TRBJ2-1, with D perhaps TRBD2 (6 bases). V lost 1 base and J lost 0, with 10 bases in between. In germline, CDR1 is LGHNA, CDR2 YSLEER. This CDR3 spans 16 amino acids. CDR3: CASSQAAGSSYNEQFF. The DNA for the CDR3 is TGCGCCAGCAGCCAAGCGGCCGGGAGCTCCTACAATGAGCAGTTCTTC.

Concerning this clone: The sample carries other DNA sequences with the same CDR3. The chain has TRBV28 and TRBJ2-7; 8 bases are a match to TRBD2. CDR1 is MDHEN, CDR2 SYDVKM, per germline. With V trimmed by 3 bases and J by 4 bases, 14 bases remained unmatched. CDR3 length equals 17 residues. The DNA for the CDR3 is TGTGCCAGCAGTTTTTATGGGAGCGGGAGAAAGCCTTACGAGCAGTACTTC. Translation gives CASSFYGSGRKPYEQYF.

In its sample, this clone was seen a few times. The V and J genes are TRBV18 and TRBJ2-7; a weak D match, TRBD2 (6 bases). V lost 2 bases to trimming and J lost 6 bases, with 14 bases between them. The CDR3 spans 14 residues. CDR1 KGHSH and CDR2 LQKENI come from the germline V gene. CDR3 amino acids: CASSPSGEWGEQYF. CDR3 DNA: TGTGCCAGCTCACCATCGGGGGAGTGGGGCGAGCAGTACTTC.

The rearrangement joins TRBV18 to TRBJ1-3, with D unclear. V lost 4 bases, J lost 0 bases, and 10 bases lay in between. There are 15 residues in the CDR3. The germline CDR1 and CDR2 sequences are KGHSH and LQKENI. CDR3 protein: CASSRNSYSGNTIYF. CDR3 coding DNA: TGTGCCAGCTCACGGAACAGCTACTCTGGAAACACCATATATTTT.

V usage is TRBV9 and J usage is TRBJ2-1; D is perhaps TRBD1 (6 bases). The V gene lost 3 bases and the J gene lost 1 base, with 14 bases spanning the gap. Germline V gene data show CDR1 as SGDLS and CDR2 as YYNGEE. The CDR3 loop spans 16 amino acids. CDR3 nucleotides: TGTGCCAGCAGCGCTCCACAGGGAGTATCCTACAATGAGCAGTTCTTC. Translated: CASSAPQGVSYNEQFF.

The chain couples TRBV11-2 to TRBJ2-3, with 7 nucleotides matching TRBD2. After removal of 1 base from V and 4 bases from J, the junction contained 8 bases not matched to a gene. Per the germline V gene, CDR1 is SGHAT and CDR2 is FQNNGV. This CDR3 has 16 amino acids. The CDR3 coding sequence is TGTGCCAGCAGCTTAGTAGGACTAGGATTCCCAGATACGCAGTATTTT. This codes for CASSLVGLGFPDTQYF. Using reference TRBV11-2 and TRBJ2-3 for the parts outside the CDR3, the full variable domain is EAGVAQSPRYKIIEKRQSVAFWCNPISGHATLYWYQQILGQGPKLLIQFQNNGVVDDSQLPKDRFSAERLKGVDSTLKIQPAKLEDSAVYLCASSLVGLGFPDTQYFGPGTRLTVL.

V is TRBV15 and J is TRBJ1-1, with 9 nucleotides matching TRBD1. This CDR3 has 15 amino acids. Germline-derived CDR1 and CDR2 are LNHNV and YYDKDF (reference sequence). V gave up 5 bases and J gave up 1 base; unmatched junction bases: 5. The DNA of the CDR3 is TGTGCCACCAGCCGGACAGGGGCCACGAACACTGAAGCTTTCTTT. This encodes CATSRTGATNTEAFF.

The gene calls are TRBV7-9 and TRBJ2-6, with D tentatively TRBD1 (6 bases). Deletions cut 3 bases from V and 6 bases from J, with 18 bases between. The CDR3 runs to 17 residues. The germline V gene encodes CDR1 SEHNR and CDR2 FQNEAQ (reference sequence). This chain's CDR3 is CASSFRQARNLANVLTF. DNA of the CDR3: TGTGCCAGCAGCTTTCGACAGGCCCGCAATTTGGCCAACGTCCTGACTTTC. Drawing the rest from reference TRBV7-9 and TRBJ2-6, the complete variable domain is DTGVSQNPRHKITKRGQNVTFRCDPISEHNRLYWYRQTLGQGPEFLTYFQNEAQLEKSRLLSDRFSAERPKGSFSTLEIQRTEQGDSAMYLCASSFRQARNLANVLTFGAGSRLTVL.

The J gene is TRBJ1-1, the V gene TRBV6-5; the D gene is possibly TRBD1 (5 bases). Trimming removed 6 bases from V and 1 base from J, with 12 bases in between. The CDR3 has 14 residues. Germline V gives CDR1 MNHEY, CDR2 SVGAGI. The CDR3 region is CASRTSQENTEAFF. The CDR3 DNA is TGTGCCAGCAGGACATCACAGGAGAACACTGAAGCTTTCTTT.

This chain connects TRBV6-5 to TRBJ1-1, with 8 positions matching TRBD1. After removal of 1 base from V and 4 bases from J, the junction contained 5 bases not matched to a gene. There are 15 residues in the CDR3. Germline V gives CDR1 MNHEY, CDR2 SVGAGI. CDR3: CASSYYTGTGTEAFF. The CDR3, as DNA: TGTGCCAGCAGTTACTATACCGGGACAGGCACTGAAGCTTTCTTT.

This clone was detected only a few times. The chain employs TRBV5-6 and TRBJ2-3; 8 nucleotides align to TRBD2. Germline V gene data show CDR1 as SGHDT and CDR2 as YYEEEE. This CDR3 has 15 amino acids. Losses at the gene ends were 4 bases for V and 4 bases for J; bases not matched to a gene: 8. The CDR3 bases are TGTGCCAGCAGCCAGACCGGGACTAGGTCAGATACGCAGTATTTT. Translating it yields CASSQTGTRSDTQYF.

V is TRBV30 and J is TRBJ2-1; perhaps TRBD1 as D (7 bases). Germline assignment: CDR1 GTSNPN and CDR2 SVGIG (reference sequence). The V end was cut by 1 base, the J end by 8 bases, with 15 bases between. This CDR3 has 14 residues. The CDR3 DNA reads as TGTGCCTGGAGTGCGAGACAGGGAGGCCATGAGCAGTTCTTC. Protein product: CAWSARQGGHEQFF. Supplemented by reference TRBV30 and TRBJ2-1, the full variable domain reads SQTIHQWPATLVQPVGSPLSLECTVEGTSNPNLYWYRQAAGRGLQLLFYSVGIGQISSEVPQNLSASRPQDRQFILSSKKLLLSDSGFYLCAWSARQGGHEQFFGPGTRLTVL.

This chain joins TRBV5-1 and TRBJ1-2, with 7 positions matching TRBD1. V was pared by 5 bases and J by 2 bases, with 15 bases of the junction left unmatched. Germline V gene data show CDR1 as SGHRS and CDR2 as YFSETQ. The length of the CDR3 is 17 residues. The CDR3 DNA reads TGCGCCAGCAGTCGCGACTTACAGGGGAAACTGAACTATGGCTACACCTTC. It is translated as CASSRDLQGKLNYGYTF.